What follows are 32 T cell receptor beta chains derived from one specimen sequenced in a study of T cells in Graves' hyperthyroidism and ophthalmopathy. RNA transcripts were the template for amplifying TCR beta CDR3 regions. Primed by the HTBI set, a first-round RT-PCR was run on the TCR CDR3. In TCRdb, the multiplex PCR reads were re-called with MiXCR into one record per CDR3 protein. The repertoire holds about 610,000 distinct CDR3 sequences, with around 42% as singletons. The specimen was peripheral blood or thyroid tissue (not recorded which). The origin of the receptors is a young woman with Graves' hyperthyroidism.

As regards this clonotype: A read error may explain this, as a much larger clone is one base away. The conserved closing phenylalanine or tryptophan is absent in this CDR3, likely reflecting a read error. CDR3: CASSPPRPRETQYL. CDR3 coding DNA: TGTGCCAGCTCACCACCGCGACCGAGGGAGACCCAGTACCTC. The genes are TRBV18 and TRBJ2-5; D gene uncertain. CDR1 and CDR2 (germline): KGHSH, LQKENI. The length of the CDR3 is 14 residues. Trimming shortened V by 0 bases and J by 5 bases, and 10 bases separated the two germline ends.

This clonotype was detected only a few times. The chain links TRBV4-3 to TRBJ1-1, with a possible D match to TRBD1 (5 bases). This CDR3 region has 14 residues. Germline CDR1 LGHNA, CDR2 YSLEER. Trimming pared 3 bases from V and 5 bases from J, leaving 13 bases between. The CDR3 loop reads CASSHQGGLTEAFF. CDR3 DNA sequence: TGCGCCAGCAGCCATCAGGGCGGTTTGACTGAAGCTTTCTTT.

This clonotype was counted many times. This chain connects TRBV3-1 to TRBJ1-2; D perhaps matches TRBD1 (5 bases). Trimming removed 4 bases at V and 5 bases at J, with 17 bases between. Germline V gene sequence: CDR1 LGHDT, CDR2 YNNKEL (reference sequence). This CDR3 has 15 amino acids. The CDR3 here is CASSPPGTAAYGYTF. The DNA for the CDR3 is TGTGCCAGCAGCCCTCCGGGGACGGCAGCTTATGGCTACACCTTC. The whole variable domain, filled in from reference TRBV3-1 and TRBJ1-2, reads DTAVSQTPKYLVTQMGNDKSIKCEQNLGHDTMYWYKQDSKKFLKIMFSYNNKELIINETVPNRFSPKSPDKAHLNLHINSLELGDSAVYFCASSPPGTAAYGYTFGSGTRLTVV.

The gene calls are TRBV12-3 or TRBV12-4 and TRBJ2-7; 13 positions match TRBD2. V was clipped by 8 bases and J by 9 bases; unmatched bases: 19. The CDR3 sequence is 17 residues long. Here the CDR3 reads CASSQSWTSGSTDTQYF. For the CDR3, the DNA is TGTGCCAGCTCACAAAGTTGGACTAGCGGGAGCACAGATACGCAGTACTTC.

As for this clonotype: This clone may be a read error of a much larger clone one base away. The chain has TRBV7-9 and TRBJ1-5, with unresolved D. Germline CDR1 SEHNR, CDR2 FQNEAQ (reference sequence). Trimming shortened V by 0 bases and J by 1 base, and 7 bases separated the two germline ends. The CDR3 spans 15 residues. The CDR3 coding sequence is TGTGCCAGCAGCTTAGCGGGAATGAGCAATCAGCCCCAGCATTTT. Its translation is CASSLAGMSNQPQHF.

The CDR3 nucleotides read TGTGCCAGCAGCCCCTCTTGTTGCGGGAGTACAGATACGCAGTATTTT. Translation: CASSPSCCGSTDTQYF. The chain carries TRBV11-2 and TRBJ2-3, with 7 bases fitting TRBD2. Germline trimming cut 5 bases from V and 3 bases from J; bases unmatched to any gene: 11. This CDR3 has 16 residues. The V gene's germline CDR1 is SGHAT and CDR2 FQNNGV.

On this clonotype: Being one base from a much bigger clone, this may be a read error. The chain's CDR3 is CASQTGLNTEASF. CDR3 in DNA: TGCGCCTCCCAGACAGGGTTGAACACTGAAGCTTCCTTT. The chain employs TRBV5-1 and TRBJ1-1; TRBD1 agrees at 7 bases. The germline V gene encodes CDR1 SGHRS and CDR2 YFSETQ. This CDR3 spans 13 amino acids.

This clonotype was found many times. The chain combines TRBV20-1 with TRBJ2-7; D unresolved. This CDR3 has 11 amino acids. V shed 0 bases and J shed 5 bases, with 5 bases lying between them. Germline V gene data show CDR1 as DFQATT and CDR2 as SNEGSKA (reference sequence). In DNA form, the CDR3 reads TGCAGTGCTAGAGATTTCCACGAGCAGTACTTC. Translated: CSARDFHEQYF.

The chain combines TRBV12-3 or TRBV12-4 with TRBJ2-7, with TRBD1 matching 9 bases. The J segment lost 2 bases and the V segment lost 8 bases, leaving 13 bases of the junction unmatched. This CDR3 is built from 16 residues. The CDR3 protein is CASQGRGTGSPYEQYF. The CDR3 nucleotides are TGTGCCAGCCAGGGGAGGGGGACAGGGTCCCCCTACGAGCAGTACTTC.

This clonotype was detected a few times. The V call is TRBV29-1, the J call TRBJ1-2, with 10 bases lining up with TRBD1. Germline loops: CDR1 SQVTM, CDR2 ANQGSEA. The CDR3 is made up of 12 amino acids. V lost 7 bases to trimming and J lost 7 bases; unmatched junction nucleotides: 6. Here the CDR3 DNA reads TGCAGCGCTAGACAGGGGGCTGTTGGCTACACCTTC. This encodes CSARQGAVGYTF.

This chain connects TRBV20-1 to TRBJ2-7, with a weak D call TRBD2 (6 bases). CDR1 DFQATT and CDR2 SNEGSKA come from the germline V gene (reference sequence). The CDR3 is made up of 14 amino acids. V was shortened by 6 bases and J by 9 bases, with 24 bases between the two germline ends. In nucleotides, the CDR3 is TGCAGTGCCGCGAACCCCGGGAGTGTCGAGGTGCAGTACTTC. Protein product: CSAANPGSVEVQYF.

This clonotype was counted ten times or more. The V gene is TRBV12-3 or TRBV12-4, the J gene TRBJ2-5, with 9 nucleotides matching TRBD2. The junction had 4 bases not matched to a gene; V was cut back by 2 bases and J by 0 bases. This CDR3 comprises 16 residues. CDR3 sequence: CASSLKLAGNQETQYF. The CDR3 nucleotides are TGTGCCAGCAGTTTAAAGCTAGCGGGGAACCAAGAGACCCAGTACTTC.

At least ten counts were recorded for this clonotype. The chain has TRBV12-3 or TRBV12-4 and TRBJ1-5; D is undetermined. V dropped 3 bases and J dropped 5 bases, with 5 bases sitting between them. This CDR3 has 12 residues. CDR3 DNA sequence: TGTGCCAGCAGTTTGGAGTATCAGCCCCAGCATTTT. Encoded protein: CASSLEYQPQHF.

This clonotype came up many times. This chain links TRBV6-7 with TRBJ1-6; D call uncertain. TRBV6-7 is flagged as an ORF with uncertain function. The CDR3 has 12 residues. The V end lost 2 bases, the J end lost 11 bases, and 7 bases lay between the germline ends. For the CDR3, the DNA is TGTGCCAGCAGTTACAGGTGTCCACCCCTCCACTTT. This translates into CASSYRCPPLHF.

This clonotype has a handful of counts. This sequence may be a read error, since a much larger clone differs from it by one base. The CDR3 loop reads CVSSGRTIYF. The CDR3 DNA reads TGTGTCAGCAGCGGTAGGACCATATATTTT. The chain recombines TRBV12-3 or TRBV12-4 with TRBJ1-3, with D unclear. This CDR3 contains 10 residues.

This clonotype was counted only a few times. The genes are TRBV7-2 and TRBJ2-3, with D perhaps matching TRBD1 (5 bases). CDR3 size: 15 residues. V lost 1 base and J lost 5, with 13 bases in between. CDR1 and CDR2 from the germline V gene are SGHTA and FQGNSA. CDR3 residues: CASSLVVGLVDTQYF. The CDR3, as DNA: TGTGCCAGCAGCTTAGTGGTGGGGCTCGTAGATACGCAGTATTTT.

The CDR3 sequence: CSQWSGASSYEQYF. CDR3 nucleotide sequence: TGCAGCCAATGGTCAGGGGCCAGCTCCTACGAGCAGTACTTC. The chain recombines TRBV29-1 with TRBJ2-7; TRBD1 might be the D (6 bases). Germline assignment: CDR1 SQVTM and CDR2 ANQGSEA. The CDR3 length is 14 residues. V lost 8 bases, J lost 0 bases, and 17 bases lay in between.

This clonotype was seen ten or more times. V usage is TRBV25-1 and J usage is TRBJ1-5; D not certain. Per germline, CDR1 MGHDK and CDR2 SYGVNS. The V gene lost 2 bases and the J gene lost 0 bases, with 5 bases spanning the gap. CDR3 length: 14 amino acids. This CDR3 is CASSEDYSNQPQHF. Written as DNA, the CDR3 is TGTGCCAGCAGTGAAGATTATAGCAATCAGCCCCAGCATTTT.

This clonotype was counted only a few times. The genes are TRBV7-8 and TRBJ2-3, with TRBD2 matching over 14 bases. The CDR3 runs to 18 residues. The J segment lost 4 bases and the V segment lost 0 bases, leaving 6 bases of the junction unmatched. Germline lookup yields CDR1 SGHVS and CDR2 FQNEAQ. The CDR3 here is CASSLAGLAGVVSDTQYF. The CDR3 DNA follows: TGTGCCAGCAGCTTAGCGGGACTAGCGGGAGTCGTATCAGATACGCAGTATTTT.

The chain uses TRBV29-1 and TRBJ2-5; the match to TRBD2 covers 8 bases. V was pared by 4 bases and J by 5 bases, with 6 bases of the junction left unmatched. CDR3 length equals 13 residues. Germline lookup yields CDR1 SQVTM and CDR2 ANQGSEA. CDR3 sequence (DNA): TGCAGCGTTGGGGGACTAGGGGGGGAGACCCAGTACTTC. As protein: CSVGGLGGETQYF.

Regarding this clonotype: The junction departs from germline at one end; a sequencing error may be responsible. The J gene is TRBJ2-3, the V gene TRBV24-1, with 10 bases aligning to TRBD1. Germline loops: CDR1 KGHDR, CDR2 SFDVKD. The CDR3 spans 16 residues. The CDR3 sequence is CATSDFGTGVGDTQYF. The DNA for the CDR3 is TGCGCCACCAGTGATTTTGGGACAGGGGTAGGAGATACGCAGTATTTT.

CDR3 region: CATSSQGRRDVPDYGYTF. CDR3 in DNA: TGTGCCACCAGCAGCCAAGGTAGACGGGACGTCCCGGACTATGGCTACACCTTC. The chain is built from TRBV15 and TRBJ1-2; D might be TRBD1 (5 bases). This CDR3 contains 18 residues. The germline V gene has CDR1 LNHNV and CDR2 YYDKDF (reference sequence). Trimming removed 3 bases from V and 3 bases from J, with 23 bases in between.

The chain recombines TRBV20-1 with TRBJ1-6; D possibly corresponds to TRBD1 (5 bases). The germline CDR1 and CDR2 sequences are DFQATT and SNEGSKA (reference sequence). The CDR3 loop spans 14 amino acids. Trimming took 3 bases from V and 9 from J, leaving 15 bases between them. The CDR3 DNA reads TGCAGTGCTAGTCGGACTTGGCAGGGTTCACCCCTCCACTTT. Translation: CSASRTWQGSPLHF.

The V gene is TRBV7-9, the J gene TRBJ1-1, with 9 bases identical to TRBD1. The trim removed 2 bases at V and 0 bases at J, leaving 10 bases unmatched. Germline V CDR1 and CDR2: SEHNR, FQNEAQ (reference sequence). CDR3 length: 18 residues. The CDR3 DNA reads TGTGCCAGCAGCTTACTTTGGGACAGGGAGGCCGTGAACACTGAAGCTTTCTTT. This gives the protein CASSLLWDREAVNTEAFF. The whole variable domain, filled in from reference TRBV7-9 and TRBJ1-1, reads DTGVSQNPRHKITKRGQNVTFRCDPISEHNRLYWYRQTLGQGPEFLTYFQNEAQLEKSRLLSDRFSAERPKGSFSTLEIQRTEQGDSAMYLCASSLLWDREAVNTEAFFGQGTRLTVV.

The chain recombines TRBV15 with TRBJ2-6; unclear D gene. CDR1 and CDR2 (germline): LNHNV, YYDKDF (reference sequence). This CDR3 contains 16 residues. The V end was cut by 3 bases, the J end by 1 base, with 10 bases between. CDR3 residues: CATSRSVGSGANVLTF. The CDR3 bases are TGTGCCACCAGCAGGTCTGTCGGTTCTGGGGCCAACGTCCTGACTTTC. Drawing the rest from reference TRBV15 and TRBJ2-6, the complete variable domain is DAMVIQNPRYQVTQFGKPVTLSCSQTLNHNVMYWYQQKSSQAPKLLFHYYDKDFNNEADTPDNFQSRRPNTSFCFLDIRSPGLGDTAMYLCATSRSVGSGANVLTFGAGSRLTVL.

This clonotype was found many times. V and J are TRBV7-2 and TRBJ2-7; TRBD2 agrees at 7 bases. The CDR3 is 14 residues long. CDR1 is SGHTA and CDR2 is FQGNSA in the germline V gene. The trim removed 5 bases at V and 6 bases at J, leaving 10 bases unmatched. CDR3 in amino acids: CASSPQGLGREQYF. The CDR3 region has the DNA TGTGCCAGCAGCCCCCAAGGACTAGGTCGCGAGCAGTACTTC.

The chain couples TRBV20-1 to TRBJ1-2; TRBD1 matches 8 bases. From germline, CDR1 is DFQATT and CDR2 SNEGSKA (reference sequence). This CDR3 region has 14 residues. Here the CDR3 DNA reads TGCAGAGCGCTAGAACAGGGGGTGAACTATGGCTACACCTTC. Protein: CRALEQGVNYGYTF.

About this clonotype: A read error may produce the germline difference seen at one junction end. The rearrangement links TRBV18 to TRBJ2-6; 7 bases are shared with TRBD1. Germline V gene lookup returns CDR1 KGHSH and CDR2 LQKENI. The CDR3 loop spans 17 amino acids. This CDR3 is CASSPPGQRTGANALTF. The CDR3 coding sequence is TGTGCCAGCTCACCACCGGGACAGAGAACTGGGGCCAACGCCCTGACTTTC.

In this sample, this clonotype turned up many times. This chain uses TRBV12-3 or TRBV12-4 with TRBJ2-7; 7 bases map to TRBD2. The CDR3 is made up of 14 amino acids. Unmatched junction bases numbered 6, after V lost 4 bases and J lost 3 bases. CDR3 region: CASSYRDYGYEQYF. CDR3 nucleotide sequence: TGTGCCAGCAGTTATCGGGACTACGGCTACGAGCAGTACTTC.

This clonotype has more than one count but fewer than ten. V and J are TRBV10-3 and TRBJ1-2, with 11 bases identical to TRBD1. Germline V gives CDR1 ENHRY, CDR2 SYGVKD. The junction had 5 bases not matched to a gene; V was cut back by 7 bases and J by 7 bases. CDR3 length equals 13 residues. The CDR3 DNA follows: TGTGCCATCACCTGGACAGGGGGCCGTGGCTACACCTTC. Encoded protein: CAITWTGGRGYTF.

This clonotype was detected ten times or more. The V and J genes are TRBV20-1 and TRBJ1-2; 12 positions match TRBD1. The V segment lost 5 bases and the J segment 8 bases; nucleotides outside the gene matches: 6. Germline CDR1 reads DFQATT; CDR2 reads SNEGSKA (reference sequence). The CDR3 totals 13 residues. CDR3: CSAPRDRGQGYTF. The CDR3 coding sequence is TGCAGTGCTCCCCGGGACAGGGGGCAAGGCTACACCTTC.

CDR3 nucleotide sequence: TGCGCCAGCAGCCAACAGGCTAGCGGGGCCTACGAGCAGTACTTC. It translates to CASSQQASGAYEQYF. The chain couples TRBV4-3 to TRBJ2-7; 9 nucleotides match TRBD2. The length of the CDR3 is 15 residues. Germline V gene sequence: CDR1 LGHNA, CDR2 YSLEER. Trimming at V came to 2 bases and at J to 2 bases, leaving 4 bases not matched to a gene.